The 5 T cell receptor beta chains presented below share a single source sample, sequenced in a study of identical twins. TCRdb recomputed calls from the 5' RACE reads with MiXCR, one row per CDR3 protein. In the table there are roughly 480,000 distinct CDR3 sequences, around 24% of which are singletons. These data were likewise used in another study, on T cells expressing NK-cell markers.

Input material: CD4+ T cells sorted from blood. The origin of the receptors is a woman aged 18-29 years in good health.

The chain couples TRBV5-1 to TRBJ2-4; possible D gene TRBD2, 5 bases. V lost 0 bases to trimming and J lost 5 bases, with 9 bases between them. CDR3 length: 14 residues. Germline-derived CDR1 and CDR2 are SGHRS and YFSETQ. The CDR3 DNA reads TGCGCCAGCAGCTTGGGAACTAGGGAAAACATTCAGTACTTC. Encoded protein: CASSLGTRENIQYF.

Written as DNA, the CDR3 is TGTGCCAGCAGCTTTCGGGGGGGCCGAAATGAGCAGTTCTTC. It codes for CASSFRGGRNEQFF. The V call is TRBV7-3, the J call TRBJ2-1; 8 bases align to TRBD2. The junction had 5 bases not matched to a gene; V was cut back by 3 bases and J by 7 bases. CDR3 length: 14 amino acids. Germline V gene sequence: CDR1 SGHTA, CDR2 FQGTGA.

The gene calls are TRBV30 and TRBJ2-1, with 12 bases identical to TRBD2. V lost 2 bases, J lost 7 bases, and 3 bases stayed unmatched. Germline CDR1 and CDR2: GTSNPN and SVGIG (reference sequence). This CDR3 is 14 amino acids long. The CDR3 nucleotides read TGTGCCTGGAGTCTAGCGGGAGGGCCGAATGAGCAGTTCTTC. Translation gives CAWSLAGGPNEQFF.

This clonotype was detected a few times. J is TRBJ2-1 and V is TRBV12-3 or TRBV12-4, with D possibly TRBD2 on 5 matching bases. Trimming took 7 bases from V and 0 from J, leaving 13 bases between them. This CDR3 region has 15 residues. The CDR3 nucleotides read TGTGCCAGCACCACCAGTCGGGGCTCCTACAATGAGCAGTTCTTC. This encodes CASTTSRGSYNEQFF.

This chain uses TRBV6-2 or TRBV6-3 with TRBJ2-7; TRBD2 matches at 7 bases. V shed 4 bases, J shed 2 bases, and the junction held 5 bases outside the gene matches. Germline CDR1 and CDR2: MNHEY and SVGEGT. This CDR3 is 14 amino acids long. The CDR3 DNA sequence: TGTGCCAGCAGTTCCCCGGGACTACCCTACGAGCAGTACTTC. Its translation: CASSSPGLPYEQYF.